These 28 T cell receptor beta chains originate from one sample sequenced in a study of cytomegalovirus exposure and HLA in healthy donors. 60 Vbeta and 13 Jbeta primers were used in PCR. Clones were sequenced by immunoSEQ multiplex PCR, and TCRdb holds only the in-frame ones, with some missing. The sample has approximately 220,000 clones, approximately 83% seen once. Sample: PBMCs. All receptors come from a boy aged 2 to 10 in good health and CMV-seronegative.

As for this clone: Other DNA sequences in this sample translate to the same CDR3. This chain uses TRBV19 with TRBJ2-7; the D is unclear. CDR3 size: 12 residues. CDR1 is LNHDA, CDR2 SQIVND, per germline (reference sequence). V lost 3 bases to trimming and J lost 4 bases, with 7 bases between them. Here the CDR3 DNA reads TGTGCCAGTAGTATGTCCCCTTACGAGCAGTACTTC. It codes for CASSMSPYEQYF.

This clone was counted between two and nine times. V usage is TRBV6-1 and J usage is TRBJ1-1; 9 bases line up with TRBD1. Germline CDR1 is MNHNS and CDR2 is SASEGT. V dropped 7 bases and J dropped 6; count of bases not matched to a gene: 9. This CDR3 is built from 14 residues. The CDR3 sequence is CASIRDRGFSEAFF. CDR3 bases: TGTGCCAGCATCAGAGACAGGGGGTTTTCTGAAGCTTTCTTT.

The CDR3 region has the DNA TGTGCCAGCAGTTATCTACGGACAGGGGAATACGAGCAGTACTTC. It translates to CASSYLRTGEYEQYF. The rearrangement joins TRBV6-6 to TRBJ2-7, with TRBD1 identical over 9 bases. Per germline, CDR1 MNHNY and CDR2 SVGAGI (reference sequence). V lost 3 bases, J lost 4 bases, and 7 bases stayed unmatched. The CDR3 sequence is 15 residues long.

V and J are TRBV27 and TRBJ2-1, with D possibly matching TRBD1 (6 bases). Trimming removed 3 bases from V and 7 bases from J, with 7 bases in between. The CDR3 contains 12 residues. Germline V lookup: CDR1 MNHEY, CDR2 SMNVEV (reference sequence). CDR3 amino acids: CASSFQGNEQFF. DNA for the CDR3: TGTGCCAGCAGTTTTCAGGGGAATGAGCAGTTCTTC.

The chain recombines TRBV21-1 with TRBJ1-1; the tabulated D call, TRBD1, remains unverified against the DNA. TRBV21-1 is annotated as a pseudogene. CDR3 length equals 14 residues. The CDR3 protein is CASSNWTGDTEAFF. Written as DNA, the CDR3 is TGTGCCAGCAGCAATTGGACAGGAGACACTGAAGCTTTCTTT.

With regard to this clone: The junction shows a germline mismatch at one end, possibly a read error. The chain uses TRBV5-1 and TRBJ2-2; 9 bases are shared with TRBD2. The V gene's germline CDR1 is SGHRS and CDR2 YFSETQ. CDR3 length: 16 amino acids. The CDR3 DNA is TGCGCCAGCACTGGGATAGCGGGGGACCCCACCGGTGAGCTGTTTTTT. Its translation: CASTGIAGDPTGELFF. The complete variable domain, with remaining parts taken from reference TRBV5-1 and TRBJ2-2, reads KAGVTQTPRYLIKTRGQQVTLSCSPISGHRSVSWYQQTPGQGLQFLFEYFSETQRNKGNFPGRFSGRQFSNSRSEMNVSTLELGDSALYLCASTGIAGDPTGELFFGEGSRLTVL.

This clone appeared a few times. This chain connects TRBV11-2 to TRBJ2-5, with 9 bases identical to TRBD2. The ends lost 5 bases at V and 1 base at J; junction bases unmatched: 8. Germline CDR1 SGHAT, CDR2 FQNNGV. This CDR3 is 16 amino acids long. This CDR3 reads CASSAGGLAGQETQYF. In DNA form, the CDR3 reads TGTGCCAGCAGCGCGGGGGGGCTAGCGGGCCAAGAGACCCAGTACTTC.

The chain recombines TRBV4-1 with TRBJ2-7; 7 nucleotides match TRBD1. The germline V gene encodes CDR1 MGHRA and CDR2 YSYEKL. There are 16 residues in the CDR3. After removal of 1 base from V and 0 bases from J, the junction contained 6 bases not matched to a gene. CDR3 region: CASSQGGRDSSYEQYF. The DNA for the CDR3 is TGCGCCAGCAGCCAAGGAGGCAGGGACAGCTCCTACGAGCAGTACTTC.

This clone turned up a few times. The rearrangement uses TRBV2 and TRBJ1-1; weak D call: TRBD1 (5 bases). CDR1 is SNHLY and CDR2 is FYNNEI in the germline V gene. Trimming removed 7 bases from V and 0 bases from J, with 9 bases in between. There are 13 residues in the CDR3. CDR3 protein: CASTGGMNTEAFF. DNA for the CDR3: TGTGCCAGCACGGGGGGGATGAACACTGAAGCTTTCTTT.

The chain recombines TRBV5-1 with TRBJ2-5; 10 bases line up with TRBD2. The germline V gene encodes CDR1 SGHRS and CDR2 YFSETQ. Trimming at V came to 0 bases and at J to 1 base, leaving 6 bases not matched to a gene. The CDR3 has 17 residues. The CDR3, as DNA: TGCGCCAGCAGCTTGGGCACGGTAGCGGGGGGCCAAGAGACCCAGTACTTC. Its protein is CASSLGTVAGGQETQYF.

As regards this clone: Given the absence of the conserved phenylalanine or tryptophan at the CDR3 end, a read error is likely. The V call is TRBV30, the J call TRBJ1-1, with 7 bases that match TRBD1. Germline CDR1 is GTSNPN and CDR2 is SVGIG (reference sequence). V was clipped by 3 bases and J by 11 bases; unmatched bases: 9. There are 12 residues in the CDR3. The CDR3, as DNA: TGTGCCTGGAGCGATGACAGGGAGAGGGCTTTCCTT. Residues: CAWSDDRERAFL.

The chain joins TRBV7-2 to TRBJ2-3; D call uncertain. Germline lookup yields CDR1 SGHTA and CDR2 FQGNSA. Trimming cost V 4 bases and J 0 bases, with 11 bases left between them. CDR3 length equals 15 residues. CDR3 in DNA: TGTGCCAGCAGCTCACTAAATCCGAGCACAGATACGCAGTATTTT. It specifies CASSSLNPSTDTQYF.

The chain is built from TRBV10-1 and TRBJ2-2, with 8 bases aligning to TRBD2. The germline CDR1 and CDR2 sequences are WNHNN and SYGVQD (reference sequence). V lost 5 bases and J lost 5; bases outside the gene matches: 1. The CDR3 has 13 residues. CDR3 coding DNA: TGCGCCAGCAGTCGGGGGGGAACCGGGGAGCTGTTTTTT. Protein: CASSRGGTGELFF.

V usage is TRBV6-5 and J usage is TRBJ2-7; perhaps TRBD2 as D (5 bases). The CDR3 loop spans 14 amino acids. Looked up from germline, CDR1 is MNHEY and CDR2 is SVGAGI. With 1 base removed from V and 5 bases from J, the gap between germline ends came to 12 bases. CDR3 sequence (DNA): TGTGCCAGCAGTTACTACGGGAAAAAAGACGAGCAGTACTTC. It yields the protein CASSYYGKKDEQYF.

This rearrangement joins TRBV19 to TRBJ2-7; D possibly corresponds to TRBD1 (6 bases). Trimming removed 4 bases from V and 9 bases from J, with 28 bases in between. Germline loops: CDR1 LNHDA, CDR2 SQIVND (reference sequence). This CDR3 is built from 17 residues. In DNA form, the CDR3 reads TGTGCCAGTAGTAGAAAAATACAGGGTTTCCCTACTACCGGGCAGTACTTC. It codes for CASSRKIQGFPTTGQYF.

CDR3 in amino acids: CASSLVVRDYGGTDTQYF. The CDR3 DNA reads as TGTGCCAGCAGCTTAGTGGTAAGAGACTACGGTGGGACAGATACGCAGTATTTT. The J gene is TRBJ2-3, the V gene TRBV7-8, with D possibly TRBD2 on 5 matching bases. V was pared by 1 base and J by 3 bases, with 20 bases between. Germline V gives CDR1 SGHVS, CDR2 FQNEAQ. The CDR3 spans 18 residues. Full variable domain (outside the CDR3, taken from reference TRBV7-8 and TRBJ2-3): GAGVSQSPRYKVAKRGQDVALRCDPISGHVSLFWYQQALGQGPEFLTYFQNEAQLDKSGLPSDRFFAERPEGSVSTLKIQRTQQEDSAVYLCASSLVVRDYGGTDTQYFGPGTRLTVL.

This chain uses TRBV10-1 with TRBJ2-7; tentatively, D is TRBD2 (5 bases). Germline V gives CDR1 WNHNN, CDR2 SYGVQD (reference sequence). This CDR3 region has 14 residues. The germline V and J ends were trimmed by 3 bases and 8 bases, with 17 bases remaining between them. CDR3: CASSESPLGSKQYF. The CDR3 DNA reads TGCGCCAGCAGTGAATCCCCACTAGGGAGCAAGCAGTACTTC.

The chain couples TRBV5-1 to TRBJ2-1, with D possibly matching TRBD1 (5 bases). The germline CDR1 and CDR2 sequences are SGHRS and YFSETQ. V lost 4 bases, J lost 5 bases, and 16 bases lay in between. The CDR3 length is 15 residues. The CDR3 region has the DNA TGCGCCAGCAGCGAGACAGAGCCTTCGGACAATGAGCAGTTCTTC. This sequence encodes CASSETEPSDNEQFF.

This chain uses TRBV5-1 with TRBJ2-5, with 9 positions matching TRBD2. The CDR3 runs 15 residues. The junction had 11 bases not matched to a gene; V was cut back by 2 bases and J by 9 bases. Germline CDR1 reads SGHRS; CDR2 reads YFSETQ. Written as DNA, the CDR3 is TGCGCCAGCAGCTTATCGACTAGCGGCTCGGGGGCCCAGTACTTC. Translating it yields CASSLSTSGSGAQYF.

The V call is TRBV4-1, the J call TRBJ1-2, with TRBD1 matching over 8 bases. CDR3 length: 14 amino acids. Germline V CDR1 and CDR2: MGHRA, YSYEKL. J gave up 6 bases and V 4 bases, and 7 bases lay outside the gene matches. In DNA, the CDR3 is TGCGCCAGCAGCCTTGGACAGGGTAGCGATGGCTACACCTTC. Residues: CASSLGQGSDGYTF.

This clone was observed a single time. This sequence joins TRBV15 and TRBJ2-7; 9 bases agree with TRBD1. The CDR3 extends over 13 amino acids. Losses at the gene ends were 6 bases for V and 4 bases for J; bases not matched to a gene: 4. Germline V gives CDR1 LNHNV, CDR2 YYDKDF (reference sequence). The chain's CDR3 is CATRETGGYEQYF. CDR3 coding DNA: TGTGCCACCAGAGAGACAGGGGGGTACGAGCAGTACTTC.

The chain has TRBV30 and TRBJ1-2; D remains unclear. The V and J ends lost 3 bases and 8 bases respectively, with 13 bases between them. This CDR3 region has 12 residues. Looked up from germline, CDR1 is GTSNPN and CDR2 is SVGIG (reference sequence). The CDR3 sequence: CAWSPTLTGYTF. DNA of the CDR3: TGTGCCTGGAGCCCTACCCTGACAGGCTACACCTTC.

The chain couples TRBV28 to TRBJ1-5; TRBD1 matches 8 bases. From germline, CDR1 is MDHEN and CDR2 SYDVKM. The ends lost 5 bases at V and 6 bases at J; junction bases unmatched: 9. CDR3 length: 15 amino acids. In nucleotides, the CDR3 is TGTGCCAGCAGTAATACGGACAGGGAGGGTCAGCCCCAGCATTTT. It is translated as CASSNTDREGQPQHF.

The rearrangement links TRBV29-1 to TRBJ1-4; a weak D match, TRBD1 (5 bases). Germline V gene sequence: CDR1 SQVTM, CDR2 ANQGSEA. V was pared by 0 bases and J by 8 bases, with 13 bases between. The CDR3 is 14 amino acids. The CDR3 bases are TGCAGCGTTGAAGATGACGGGGGACGCGAAAAACTGTTTTTT. Its protein is CSVEDDGGREKLFF. Together with reference TRBV29-1 and TRBJ1-4, the CDR3 gives the full variable domain: SAVISQKPSRDICQRGTSLTIQCQVDSQVTMMFWYRQQPGQSLTLIATANQGSEATYESGFVIDKFPISRPNLTFSTLTVSNMSPEDSSIYLCSVEDDGGREKLFFGSGTQLSVL.

V gene TRBV9 combines with J gene TRBJ2-1; tentatively, D is TRBD1 (5 bases). CDR3 length equals 15 residues. Germline values: CDR1 SGDLS, CDR2 YYNGEE. The V gene lost 6 bases and the J gene lost 0 bases, with 13 bases spanning the gap. CDR3: CASNLDTYSYNEQFF. The DNA for the CDR3 is TGTGCCAGCAACCTGGACACATACTCCTACAATGAGCAGTTCTTC.

This clone was recorded a few times. At one end the junction does not follow the germline gene, possibly because of a read error. The J gene is TRBJ1-5, the V gene TRBV27; D unresolved. Per the germline V gene, CDR1 is MNHEY and CDR2 is SMNVEV (reference sequence). The CDR3 totals 14 residues. The CDR3 nucleotides are TGTGCCAGTCGCTTGGGGTCTAGCGATCAGCCCCAGCATTTT. Protein sequence: CASRLGSSDQPQHF.

The genes are TRBV2 and TRBJ2-1, with TRBD2 as a possible D gene (6 bases). This CDR3 is 14 amino acids long. Trimming took off 6 bases at V and 6 bases at J, with 15 bases between the two ends. Germline values: CDR1 SNHLY, CDR2 FYNNEI. Written as DNA, the CDR3 is TGTGCCAGCAGCGCACCGGGACTTTTCAATGAGCAGTTCTTC. This sequence encodes CASSAPGLFNEQFF.

CDR3 loop: CASSPWGGETQYF. CDR3 sequence (DNA): TGTGCCAGCAGCCCCTGGGGGGGAGAGACCCAGTACTTC. The V gene is TRBV9, the J gene TRBJ2-5, with 7 bases identical to TRBD2. The length of the CDR3 is 13 residues. Germline trimming cut 4 bases from V and 4 bases from J; bases unmatched to any gene: 4. The germline gives CDR1 SGDLS, CDR2 YYNGEE.